Shown below are 9 T cell receptor beta chains from a single sample sequenced in a study of OX40 agonist ivuxolimab in advanced cancers. The method was immunoSEQ multiplex PCR; TCRdb's version includes in-frame clones alone and lacks a portion of them. Of about 100,000 clones in the sample, under 95% were seen once. This sample comprised CD4+ or CD8+ T cells sorted from blood, obtained in a trial of the OX40 agonist ivuxolimab. These receptors originate from an adult with an advanced solid tumor such as melanoma, head and neck, liver or kidney cancer.

The chain uses TRBV29-1 and TRBJ2-5, with TRBD2 as a possible D gene (7 bases). The V gene's germline CDR1 is SQVTM and CDR2 ANQGSEA. The CDR3 runs to 12 residues. V lost 3 bases and J lost 4, with 9 bases in between. CDR3 sequence reads: CSVEGGAETQYF. The CDR3 region has the DNA TGCAGCGTTGAGGGGGGGGCAGAGACCCAGTACTTC.

In DNA, the CDR3 is TGTGCCAGCAGCCCGGCCGGGACCGACCGGCAGTACTTC. Its protein is CASSPAGTDRQYF. The chain is built from TRBV5-5 and TRBJ2-7, with D tentatively TRBD1 or TRBD2 (5 bases each). The CDR3 spans 13 residues. Between the trimmed V and J ends, which lost 4 bases and 9 bases, there was a span of 17 bases. Looked up from germline, CDR1 is SGHKS and CDR2 is YYEKEE (reference sequence).

The V and J genes are TRBV7-9 and TRBJ1-4; D unclear. The germline gives CDR1 SEHNR, CDR2 FQNEAQ (reference sequence). V dropped 2 bases and J dropped 0 bases, with 10 bases sitting between them. The CDR3 has 16 amino acids. The CDR3 nucleotides are TGTGCCAGCAGCTTAACCCTGGGTGCAACTAATGAAAAACTGTTTTTT. It is translated as CASSLTLGATNEKLFF.

V gene TRBV7-2 combines with J gene TRBJ2-2, with D maybe TRBD2 (6 bases). The CDR3 extends over 16 amino acids. CDR1 is SGHTA, CDR2 FQGNSA, per germline. V was clipped by 2 bases and J by 0 bases, with 10 bases between them. The chain's CDR3 is CASSLTTSPNTGELFF. The CDR3 bases are TGTGCCAGCAGCTTAACAACTAGCCCGAACACCGGGGAGCTGTTTTTT.

The rearrangement links TRBV10-3 to TRBJ1-4, with 8 nucleotides matching TRBD1. CDR1 is ENHRY and CDR2 is SYGVKD in the germline V gene. The CDR3 totals 13 residues. With V trimmed by 3 bases and J by 8 bases, 2 bases remained unmatched. The CDR3 DNA follows: TGTGCCATCAGTGAAGACAGGGGCGAAAAACTGTTTTTT. Its translation: CAISEDRGEKLFF.

The CDR3 bases are TGTGCCACCGTAGCGCGACACAACACCGGGGAGCTGTTTTTT. Translated, it gives CATVARHNTGELFF. This chain links TRBV19 with TRBJ2-2, with a possible D match to TRBD2 (5 bases). Trimming removed 10 bases at V and 2 bases at J, with 14 bases between. CDR3 size: 14 residues. Germline loops: CDR1 LNHDA, CDR2 SQIVND (reference sequence).

Written as DNA, the CDR3 is TGTGCCAGCACCCGGGACAGGAGAGTCCAAGAGACCCAGTACTTC. It yields the protein CASTRDRRVQETQYF. This chain uses TRBV6-5 with TRBJ2-5, with 8 bases aligning to TRBD1. CDR1 is MNHEY, CDR2 SVGAGI, per germline. This CDR3 has 15 amino acids. Trimming took 7 bases from V and 1 from J; bases not matched to a gene: 8.

The rearrangement joins TRBV18 to TRBJ2-7; 9 bases line up with TRBD1. The germline V gene encodes CDR1 KGHSH and CDR2 LQKENI. The CDR3 has 15 amino acids. V lost 6 bases to trimming and J lost 4 bases; unmatched junction nucleotides: 10. The CDR3 reads CASSQKGTGRYEQYF. CDR3 nucleotides: TGTGCCAGCTCCCAGAAGGGGACAGGGCGATACGAGCAGTACTTC.

About this clone itself: The same CDR3 can be traced to other DNA sequences in this sample. This chain links TRBV19 with TRBJ2-3; D is undetermined. V gave up 6 bases and J gave up 2 bases, with 9 bases separating them. This CDR3 region has 13 residues. From germline, CDR1 is LNHDA and CDR2 SQIVND (reference sequence). CDR3 nucleotides: TGTGCCAGTAGCCTGGCCCACACAGATACGCAGTATTTT. Protein product: CASSLAHTDTQYF.